This TCR beta chain stems from a study of identical twins. TCRdb redid the calling of the 5' RACE reads with MiXCR, one entry per CDR3 protein. Here the sample spans approximately 250,000 distinct CDR3 sequences, 6% to 7% being singletons. This clonotype was observed at least ten times. Trimming cost V 4 bases and J 6 bases, with 13 bases left between them. CDR3 size: 14 residues. This sample was shared with a second study, whose subject was T cells expressing NK-cell markers. That investigation notes: Dominant NKG2C+ clonotypes made up about 1.0-7.5% of CD8+ T cells in roughly six donors.

The chain has TRBV12-3 or TRBV12-4 and TRBJ2-4, with TRBD1 as a possible D gene (5 bases). The sequenced sample was CD8+ T cells sorted from blood. This TCR was recovered from a woman younger than 35 in good health. CDR3 amino acids: CASSSPRRGNIQYF. In nucleotides, the CDR3 is TGTGCCAGCAGTTCACCACGTAGGGGAAACATTCAGTACTTC.